Listed below are T cell receptor beta chains from one sample, sequenced in a study of OX40 agonist ivuxolimab in advanced cancers. Clones were read by immunoSEQ multiplex PCR, and TCRdb kept only the in-frame ones, dropping some. The data show more than 25,000 clones, around 90% seen once. Sequences were derived from CD4+ or CD8+ T cells sorted from blood, sampled in a trial of the OX40 agonist ivuxolimab. All receptors derive from an adult with an advanced solid tumor such as melanoma, head and neck, liver or kidney cancer. Each CDR3 is given without its conserved first and last residue.

v_gene,CDR3aa
TRBV5-1,ASSLDGTLSYEQY
TRBV7-2,ASSPVGGAYNEQF
TRBV27,ASSLRGQGAYEQY
TRBV25-1,ASSAPGGREQY
TRBV7-8,ASSLRGSNSPLH
TRBV7-2,ASSLVHEQY
TRBV6-5,ASSYTRTPYGYT
TRBV6-4,ASSPTSETGELF
TRBV7-9,ASSPGHEYEQY
TRBV6-1,ASSEEPSGANVLT
TRBV27,ASSLGVGSTDTQY
TRBV25-1,ASSESGRDSYNEQF
TRBV7-9,ASSLEGYSNQPQH
TRBV25-1,ASSDNTAGTYEQY
TRBV29-1,SVVIPSGGTFNEKLF
TRBV25-1,ASSEFKGGLLGYT
TRBV6-6,ASSYSQGSSGNTIY
TRBV14,ASSQRGRKTQY
TRBV11-2,ASSSLDTYEAF
TRBV7-3,ASSTGLAADTQY
TRBV10-3,AIAWLYGYT
TRBV2,ASSEGTLDTQY
TRBV5-4,ASSRDSGRLGNEQF